This TCR beta chain is from a study of T cell repertoires in cytomegalovirus infection (dated by TCRdb to 2018 to 2020). Turning to the overall study: Peptide stimulations targeted recently identified HLA-C-restricted CMV epitopes, whose presentation resists viral immunomodulation, together with well-studied HLA-B-restricted epitopes. Donor HLA type was relevant to the analysis, because carriage of CMV infection together with the matching HLA type was indicated by public TCR beta signatures. Findings and caveats that apply to the study as a whole: In the ex vivo response, HLA-C-restricted CMV-specific TCR beta clonotypes were dominant, and in two of eight donors the single most frequent clonotype came from this HLA-C-restricted group. In both this cohort and an independent cohort of approximately 350 donors, the cumulative frequency of public TCR beta family members distinguished carriers of CMV infection plus the relevant HLA type.

This sample was sequenced with an Illumina HiSeq 1500. TCRdb applied fastp at Q25 and MiXCR to the public reads, then kept only in-frame beta chains. Each CDR3 protein gets just one entry, which takes the most common genes and DNA from the rows behind it. This sample holds about 920,000 distinct CDR3 sequences; roughly 30% were observed only once. Of the sample, around 15% falls within the top ten clones. This clonotype was seen a handful of times. Its antigen is not yet known. One base away there is no much larger clone; base qualities are not given. This specimen's treatment or condition label, per the study, means: in vitro stimulation with specific CMV peptide epitopes to enrich CMV-specific T cells. The germline V gene encodes CDR1 MGHRA and CDR2 YSYEKL. Trimming removed 3 bases from V and 1 base from J, leaving 12 bases between the germline ends. Including cysteine and phenylalanine, the CDR3 has 15 amino acids. Of all the DNA, just the CDR3 is kept, 45 bases in frame from base 1.

The V and J genes are TRBV4-1 and TRBJ2-5; no confident D gene assignment can be made. The clonotype originates from a human donor in good health (CMV status not recorded). Some clones in this sample may be carry-over from other donors' samples. The sample in question was cultured CD8+ T cells from PBMCs, obtained from culture after CMV antigen stimulation. The CDR3 region has the sequence CASSHTLGPQETQYF. The DNA sequence reads TGCGCCAGCAGCCATACTCTCGGCCCCCAAGAGACCCAGTACTTC.